Reported below is one T cell receptor (beta chain). These data belong to a study of control samples from healthy donors and cancer patients. The CDR3 length is 15 residues. Germline V lookup: CDR1 MDHEN, CDR2 SYDVKM. V lost 5 bases and J lost 1; bases outside the gene matches: 4. The data were produced by immunoSEQ multiplex PCR, yet TCRdb's version contains in-frame clones alone and is incomplete. Among under 450,000 clones listed, 80% to 95% were seen once. The TCR originated in a man between 40 and 49 years old with head and neck cancer. The rearrangement joins TRBV28 to TRBJ2-1; 8 bases agree with TRBD2. The sample comprised PBMCs. This chain's CDR3 is CASSATSGSYNEQFF. The CDR3 DNA reads TGTGCCAGCAGTGCAACTAGCGGATCCTACAATGAGCAGTTCTTC.